This T cell receptor (beta chain) was recovered during a study of blood T cell repertoires in COVID-19 (dated by TCRdb to 2020 to 2022). Study-wide context: Collaborator samples came from the United States, Italy and Spain and covered acute and convalescent phases of COVID-19. Sample metadata almost always included a de-identified subject ID, COVID-19 status, age in years and sex. Subjects who had been exposed to COVID-19, were actively infected with it, or had recovered from it provided the deeply sampled blood TCRbeta repertoires that made up the dataset. The prospective study material was composed of cDNA or gDNA derived from T cells, B-cell-depleted T cells, or PBMCs. Where available, HLA class I and class II types were taken from metadata supplied by the sample provider and were not determined by assay-based typing. The samples were drawn from the first 160 participants of the ongoing ImmuneRACE study and from under 1,500 subjects provided by 6 global collaborators. The repertoires were released in a freely available public database meant as a resource for research on the immune response to SARS-CoV-2.

The collaborating institutions used their own protocols to collect whole blood in K2EDTA tubes. For TCRbeta analysis, collaborator samples were shipped as frozen whole blood, as isolated PBMCs, or as DNA extracted from either sample type. General findings and caveats noted by the study authors: The quantity of clinical and demographic metadata differed by source and by participant and was supplied without curation.

Of note for this clone: Its target antigen remains unknown. Base qualities were left out, and no much larger clone turns up one base away.

CDR1 and CDR2 were assigned from the germline V gene (reference sequence) as LGHDT and YNNKEL. CDR3 length: 14 amino acids, cysteine to phenylalanine. The sequence is cut down to CDR3 DNA, 42 bases in frame from base 1. V is pruned by 2 bases and J by 8 bases, leaving 7 bases of the junction without a gene match. TCRbeta CDR3 regions were amplified from genomic DNA using the immunoSEQ Assay, a bias-controlled multiplex PCR. The source study handled its data this way. The number of nucleated cells in each sample was estimated from the amplification of reference gene primers within the assay. Sequence reads were collapsed and filtered to measure the absolute abundance of every unique TCRbeta CDR3 rearrangement. For each sample, productive Simpson clonality was calculated by taking the square root of Simpson's diversity index across productive rearrangements. TCRdb's version of the immuneACCESS table is confined to in-frame rearrangements and falls short of the full clone set. An unresolved V gene accounts for under half of the shortfall where checked; the remainder is of unknown origin. V and J calls plus clone size are reproduced from that table; the DNA served to infer D and trimming. The sample table shows tens of thousands of clones, and over 65% are seen once. In total, the top ten clones hold 18% of the sample.

Recombination joined TRBV3-1 (or the pseudogene TRBV3-2) with TRBJ1-2, and 8 junction bases match TRBD1. The sequence derives from a woman at least 80 years old with acute or convalescent COVID-19. Sequencing was carried out using peripheral blood. The CDR3 reads CASSQRQGSLGYTF. The bases read TGTGCCAGCAGCCAAAGACAGGGGAGTCTGGGCTACACCTTC.